This TCR beta chain was captured by sequencing in a study of cytomegalovirus exposure and HLA in healthy donors. Only in-frame clones appear in the TCRdb table, and some are missing; sequencing was by immunoSEQ multiplex PCR. The sample records 65,000 or so clones, just under 95% being singletons. The germline V gene has CDR1 SGDLS and CDR2 YYNGEE. Trimming removed 0 bases at V and 0 bases at J, with 10 bases between. This CDR3 has 15 amino acids. Material for sequencing was PBMCs. This rearrangement joins TRBV9 to TRBJ2-7; D remains unclear. This TCR came from a man between 18 and 35 years old in good health and CMV-seropositive. CDR3 residues: CASSVAGDSSYEQYF. CDR3 nucleotides: TGTGCCAGCAGCGTAGCTGGAGATTCCTCCTACGAGCAGTACTTC.